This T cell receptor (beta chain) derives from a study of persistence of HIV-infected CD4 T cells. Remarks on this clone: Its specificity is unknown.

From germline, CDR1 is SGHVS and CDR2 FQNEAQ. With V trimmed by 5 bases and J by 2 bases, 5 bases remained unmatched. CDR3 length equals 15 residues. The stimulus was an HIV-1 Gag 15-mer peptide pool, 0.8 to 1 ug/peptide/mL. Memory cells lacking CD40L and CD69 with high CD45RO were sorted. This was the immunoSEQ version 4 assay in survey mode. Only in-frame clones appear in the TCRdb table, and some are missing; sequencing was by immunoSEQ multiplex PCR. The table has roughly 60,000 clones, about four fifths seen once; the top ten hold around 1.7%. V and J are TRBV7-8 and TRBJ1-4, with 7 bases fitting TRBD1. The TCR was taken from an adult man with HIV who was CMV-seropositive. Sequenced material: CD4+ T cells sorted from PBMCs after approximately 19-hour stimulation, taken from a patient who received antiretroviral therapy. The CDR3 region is CASSLQQGTNEKLFF. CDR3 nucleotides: TGTGCCAGCAGCCTCCAACAGGGGACTAATGAAAAACTGTTTTTT.